This entry is about one T cell receptor beta chain. The data are from a study of shared T cell receptors in the human thymus. This table comes from immunoSEQ multiplex PCR, and its TCRdb copy is limited to in-frame clones, with some not included. In the table there are hundreds of thousands of clones, around nine tenths of which are singletons. This CDR3 comprises 9 residues. CDR1 is SGHNT, CDR2 YENEEA, per germline. The germline V and J ends were trimmed by 3 bases and 14 bases, with 6 bases remaining between them. These data were also reused for a study on human thymus T cells. That work adds: Seemingly biased V and J gene usage marked thymic and blood repertoires. A high degree of thymic repertoire overlap among unrelated individuals was reported in related research.

The sample taken for sequencing was thymocytes. The chain joins TRBV11-3 to TRBJ2-3; unclear D gene. This TCR was recovered from a boy in the first two years of life with a congenital heart defect. CDR3 sequence (DNA): TGTGCCAGCAGCTTGGCCTGGTATTTT. This codes for CASSLAWYF.